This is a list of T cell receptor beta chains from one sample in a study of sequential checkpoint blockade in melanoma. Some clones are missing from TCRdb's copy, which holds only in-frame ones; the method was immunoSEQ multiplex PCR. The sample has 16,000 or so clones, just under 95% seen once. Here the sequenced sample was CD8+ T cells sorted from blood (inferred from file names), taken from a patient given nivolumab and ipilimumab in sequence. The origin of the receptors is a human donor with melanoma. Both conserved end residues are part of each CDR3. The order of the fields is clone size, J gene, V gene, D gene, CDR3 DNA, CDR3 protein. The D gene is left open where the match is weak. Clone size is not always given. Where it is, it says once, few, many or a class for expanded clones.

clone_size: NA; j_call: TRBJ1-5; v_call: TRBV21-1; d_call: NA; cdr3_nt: TGTGCCAGCAGCAAAGTCTGGAAGGGGGGGCCCTCTCAGCCCCAGCATTTT; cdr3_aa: CASSKVWKGGPSQPQHF
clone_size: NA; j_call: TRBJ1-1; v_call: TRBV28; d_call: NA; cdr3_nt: TGTGCCAGCGCACTTGACTCGGGAGTCTACACTGAAGCTTTCTTT; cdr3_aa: CASALDSGVYTEAFF
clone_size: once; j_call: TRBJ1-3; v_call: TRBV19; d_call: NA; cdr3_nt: TGTGCCAGTACCTGGACAGAATCCGGAAACACCATATATTTT; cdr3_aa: CASTWTESGNTIYF
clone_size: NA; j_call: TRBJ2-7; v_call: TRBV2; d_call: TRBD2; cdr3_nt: TGTGCCAGCAACTGGGAGGGGAACTACGAGCAGTACTTC; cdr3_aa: CASNWEGNYEQYF
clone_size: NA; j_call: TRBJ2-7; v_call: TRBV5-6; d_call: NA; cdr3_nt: TGTGCCAGCAGCTCCTATTTCTACGAGCAGTACTTC; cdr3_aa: CASSSYFYEQYF
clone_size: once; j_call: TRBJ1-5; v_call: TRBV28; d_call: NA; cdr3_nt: TGTGCCAGCAGTTTGAAGCAGGGCAATCAGCCCCAGCATTTT; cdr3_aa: CASSLKQGNQPQHF
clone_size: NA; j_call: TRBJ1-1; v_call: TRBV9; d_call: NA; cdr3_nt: TGTGCCAGCAGCGTAGCTCCTGACGGAGTGAACACTGAAGCTTTCTTT; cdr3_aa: CASSVAPDGVNTEAFF
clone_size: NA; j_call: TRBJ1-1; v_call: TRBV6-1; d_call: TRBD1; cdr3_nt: TGTGCCAGCAGTGATTGGGACAGCACTGAAGCTTTCTTT; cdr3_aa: CASSDWDSTEAFF
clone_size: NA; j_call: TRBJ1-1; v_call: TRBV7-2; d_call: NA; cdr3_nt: TGTGCCAGCAGCTCCGGGCCCCGGGATTATGAAGCTTTCTTT; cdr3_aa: CASSSGPRDYEAFF
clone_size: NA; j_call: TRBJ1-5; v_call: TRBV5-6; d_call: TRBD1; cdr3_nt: TGTGCCAGCAGCTTGGAGGGGGCTGTCAATCAGCCCCAGCATTTT; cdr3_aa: CASSLEGAVNQPQHF
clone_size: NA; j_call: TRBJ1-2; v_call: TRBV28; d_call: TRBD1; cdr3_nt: TGTGCCAGCAGAGACTGGACAGGGCGATATGGCTACACCTTC; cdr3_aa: CASRDWTGRYGYTF
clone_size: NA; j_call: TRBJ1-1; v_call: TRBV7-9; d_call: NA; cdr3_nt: TGTGCCAGCAGCTTTAGTCCGAGACAGCAAGCTGAAGCTTTCTTT; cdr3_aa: CASSFSPRQQAEAFF
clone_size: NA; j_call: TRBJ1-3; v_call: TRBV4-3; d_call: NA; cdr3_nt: TGCGCCAGCAGCCAAGTCGGGTTCTCTGGAAACACCATATATTTT; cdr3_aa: CASSQVGFSGNTIYF
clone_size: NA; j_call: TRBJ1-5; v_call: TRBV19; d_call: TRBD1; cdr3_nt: TGTGCCAGTAGTATCACAGGGGGCAGACAGCCCCAGCATTTT; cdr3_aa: CASSITGGRQPQHF
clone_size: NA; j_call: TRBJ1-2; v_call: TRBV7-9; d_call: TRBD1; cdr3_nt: TGTGCCAGCAGCTTAGTGGGACAGGGGTATAACTATGGCTACACCTTC; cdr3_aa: CASSLVGQGYNYGYTF
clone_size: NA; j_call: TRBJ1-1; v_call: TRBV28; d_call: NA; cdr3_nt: TGTGCCAGCAGTTTGAGAGGCATTGGTTACACTGAAGCTTTCTTT; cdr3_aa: CASSLRGIGYTEAFF
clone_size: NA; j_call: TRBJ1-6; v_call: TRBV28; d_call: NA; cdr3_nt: TGTGCCAGCAGTCGTCCCGGGACAAACGGCGTACCCCTCCACTTT; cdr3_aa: CASSRPGTNGVPLHF
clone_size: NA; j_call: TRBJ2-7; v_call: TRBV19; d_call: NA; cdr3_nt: TGTGCCAGTAGTATTGCCCCTAACGGTGAGCAGTACTTC; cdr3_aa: CASSIAPNGEQYF
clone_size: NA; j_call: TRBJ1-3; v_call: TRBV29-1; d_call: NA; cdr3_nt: TGCAGCGTTGTTGGAGGGGCCGATGGAAACACCATATATTTT; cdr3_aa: CSVVGGADGNTIYF
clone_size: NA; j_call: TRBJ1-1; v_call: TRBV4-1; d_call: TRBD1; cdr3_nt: TGCGCCAGCAATTTTCGGACAGGGCTGATGAACACTGAAGCTTTCTTT; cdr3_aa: CASNFRTGLMNTEAFF
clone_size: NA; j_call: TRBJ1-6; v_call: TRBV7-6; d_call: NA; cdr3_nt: TGTGCCAGCACCCTAGGGGGGGGTTCACCCCTCCACTTT; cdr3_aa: CASTLGGGSPLHF
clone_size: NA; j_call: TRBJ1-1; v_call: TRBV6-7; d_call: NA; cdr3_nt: TGTGCCAGCAGTTATTTGGGGGGATGCAATGAAGCTTTCTTT; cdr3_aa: CASSYLGGCNEAFF
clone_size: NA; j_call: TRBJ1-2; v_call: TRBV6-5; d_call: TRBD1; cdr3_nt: TGTGCCAGCACTAGTGGACAGGGGGCTTCAAATGGCTACACCTTC; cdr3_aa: CASTSGQGASNGYTF
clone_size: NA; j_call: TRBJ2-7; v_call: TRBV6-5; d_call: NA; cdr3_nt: TGTGCCAGCTTCGGGATTGGGTACTACGAGCAGTACTTC; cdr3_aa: CASFGIGYYEQYF
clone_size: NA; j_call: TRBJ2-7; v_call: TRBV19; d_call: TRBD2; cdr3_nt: TGTGCCAGTAGTATACTAGCGGGCACCTACGAGCAGTACTTC; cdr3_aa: CASSILAGTYEQYF
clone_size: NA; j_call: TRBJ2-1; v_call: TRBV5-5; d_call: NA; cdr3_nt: TGTGCCAGCAGCTTGGATTGGGGGCCCTACAATGAGCAGTTCTTC; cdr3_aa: CASSLDWGPYNEQFF
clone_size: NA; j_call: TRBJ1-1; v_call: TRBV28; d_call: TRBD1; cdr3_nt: TGTGCCAGCCGGGACAGGGGCACTGAAGCTTTCTTT; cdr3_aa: CASRDRGTEAFF
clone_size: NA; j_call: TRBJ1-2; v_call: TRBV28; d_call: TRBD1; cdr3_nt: TGTGCCAGCAGTACAGGGGGCTACTATGGCTACACCTTC; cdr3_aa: CASSTGGYYGYTF
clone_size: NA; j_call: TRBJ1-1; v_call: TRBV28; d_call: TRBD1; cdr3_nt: TGTGCCAGCGGACAGGGGTACACTGAAGCTTTCTTT; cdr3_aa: CASGQGYTEAFF
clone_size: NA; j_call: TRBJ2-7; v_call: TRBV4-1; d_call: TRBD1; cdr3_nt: TGCGCCAGCAGCCCGACCGGGACAGGGTACTACGAGCAGTACTTC; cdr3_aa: CASSPTGTGYYEQYF
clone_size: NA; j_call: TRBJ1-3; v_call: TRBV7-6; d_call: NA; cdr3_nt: TGTGCCAGCAGCTCACAGGGTTCCGGAAACACCATATATTTT; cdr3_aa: CASSSQGSGNTIYF
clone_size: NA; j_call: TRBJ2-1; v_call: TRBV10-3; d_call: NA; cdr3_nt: TGTGCCATCAGTGATTCGGTAGCGTTGGGGAATGAGCAGTTCTTC; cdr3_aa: CAISDSVALGNEQFF
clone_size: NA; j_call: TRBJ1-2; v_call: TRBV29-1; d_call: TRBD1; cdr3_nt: TGCAGCGTTGTAGGACAGGGACCCTACGGGGGCTATGGCTACACCTTC; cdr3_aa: CSVVGQGPYGGYGYTF
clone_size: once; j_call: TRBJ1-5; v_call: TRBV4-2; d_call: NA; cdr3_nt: TGTGCCAGCAGCCAAGATTGGCTAGGCAGTAATCAGCCCCAGCATTTT; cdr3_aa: CASSQDWLGSNQPQHF
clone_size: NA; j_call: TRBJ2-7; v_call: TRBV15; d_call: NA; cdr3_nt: TGTGCCACCAGCAGAGCACCGACTACCCTTGTGCAGTACTTC; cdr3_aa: CATSRAPTTLVQYF
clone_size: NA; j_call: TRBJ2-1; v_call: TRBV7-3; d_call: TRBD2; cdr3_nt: TGTGCCAGCAGCTTAGCGGGACTACCCGTTAATGAGCAGTTCTTC; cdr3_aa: CASSLAGLPVNEQFF
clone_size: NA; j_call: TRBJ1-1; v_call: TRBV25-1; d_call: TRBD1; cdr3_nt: TGTGCCAGCATGGGACAGGGCAGGGAGACTGAAGCTTTCTTT; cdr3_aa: CASMGQGRETEAFF
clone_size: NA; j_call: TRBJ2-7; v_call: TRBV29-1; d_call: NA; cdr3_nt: TGCAGCGTTTTAGGTACCTACGAGCGGCAGTACTTC; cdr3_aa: CSVLGTYERQYF
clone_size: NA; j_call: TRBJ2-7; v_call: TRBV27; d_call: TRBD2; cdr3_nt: TGTGCCAGCAGTTTATCTAGCGGGAGGTTCTACGAGCAGTACTTC; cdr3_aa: CASSLSSGRFYEQYF
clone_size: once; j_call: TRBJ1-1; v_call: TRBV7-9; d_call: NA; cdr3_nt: TGTGCCAGCAGCTTAGGCGAGGAGGCTTTCTTT; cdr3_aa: CASSLGEEAFF
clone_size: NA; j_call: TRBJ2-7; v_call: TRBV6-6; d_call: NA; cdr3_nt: TGTGCCAGCAGTTACTCCAGGGGTAACGAGCAGTACTTC; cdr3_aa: CASSYSRGNEQYF
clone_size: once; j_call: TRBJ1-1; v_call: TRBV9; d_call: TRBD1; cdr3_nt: TGTGCCAGCAGCGTAGGGGACAGCAACACTGAAGCTTTCTTT; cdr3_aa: CASSVGDSNTEAFF
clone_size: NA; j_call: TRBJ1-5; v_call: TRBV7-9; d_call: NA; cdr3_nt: TGTGCCAGCAGCGCACAGGGTCCTGGCAATCAGCCCCAGCATTTT; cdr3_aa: CASSAQGPGNQPQHF
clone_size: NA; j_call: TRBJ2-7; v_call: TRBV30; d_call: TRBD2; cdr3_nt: TGTGCCGGCCGGCTAGCGGGAGATCCGTCCTACGAGCAGTACTTC; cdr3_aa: CAGRLAGDPSYEQYF
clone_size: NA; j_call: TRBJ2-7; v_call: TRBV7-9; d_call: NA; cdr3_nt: TGTGCCAGCAGCCCCAGGGGCTCCTACGAGCAGTACTTC; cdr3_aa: CASSPRGSYEQYF
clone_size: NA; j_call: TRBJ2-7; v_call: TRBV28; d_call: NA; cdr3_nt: TGTGCCAGCAGCCAGGGGCTAACCTACGAGCAGTACTTC; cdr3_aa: CASSQGLTYEQYF
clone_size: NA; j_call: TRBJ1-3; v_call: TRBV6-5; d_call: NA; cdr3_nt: TGTGCCAGCAGTTACTCGGCGGGGCACGGAAACACCATATATTTT; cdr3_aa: CASSYSAGHGNTIYF
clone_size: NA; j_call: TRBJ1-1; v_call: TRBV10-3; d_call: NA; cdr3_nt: TGTGCCATCAGTGAAGGAGACACTGAAGCTTTCTTT; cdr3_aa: CAISEGDTEAFF
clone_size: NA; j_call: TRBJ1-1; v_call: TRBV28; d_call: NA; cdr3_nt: TGTGCCAGCAGTTTTTCAGGGGTTACTGAAGCTTTCTTT; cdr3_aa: CASSFSGVTEAFF
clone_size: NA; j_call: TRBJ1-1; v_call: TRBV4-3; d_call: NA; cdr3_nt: TGCGCCAGCAGCCAAGTAGGTGTGGACACCACTGAAGCTTTCTTT; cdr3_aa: CASSQVGVDTTEAFF
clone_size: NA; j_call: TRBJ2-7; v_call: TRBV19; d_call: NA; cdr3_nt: TGTGCCAGTAGCCACGTTGGGGCCCGCGAGCAGTACTTC; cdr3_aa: CASSHVGAREQYF
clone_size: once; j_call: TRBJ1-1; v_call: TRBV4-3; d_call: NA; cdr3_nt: TGCGCCAGCAGCCAAGATTGGGGGGGATGGCGGAACACTGAAGCTTTCTTT; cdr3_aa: CASSQDWGGWRNTEAFF
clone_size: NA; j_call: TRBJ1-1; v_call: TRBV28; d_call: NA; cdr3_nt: TGTGCCAGCAGTTTACGGGAGAACACTGAAGCTTTCTTT; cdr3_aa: CASSLRENTEAFF
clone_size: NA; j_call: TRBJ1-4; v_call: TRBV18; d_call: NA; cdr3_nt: TGTGCCAGCTCACCAAGGGACACCTTTAGTTGGGCGGAGAGGGAAAAACTGTTTTTT; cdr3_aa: CASSPRDTFSWAEREKLFF
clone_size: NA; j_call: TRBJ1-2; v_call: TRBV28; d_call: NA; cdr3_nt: TGTGCCAGCAGTTTCCAAGGGCGGGATGGCTACACCTTC; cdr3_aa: CASSFQGRDGYTF
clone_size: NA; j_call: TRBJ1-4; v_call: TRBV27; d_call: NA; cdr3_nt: TGTGCCAGCAGCCAGACAACTAATGAAAAACTGTTTTTT; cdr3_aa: CASSQTTNEKLFF
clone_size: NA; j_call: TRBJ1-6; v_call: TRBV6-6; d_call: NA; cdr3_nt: TGTGCCAGCACAGCGAGCTATAATTCACCCCTCCACTTT; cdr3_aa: CASTASYNSPLHF